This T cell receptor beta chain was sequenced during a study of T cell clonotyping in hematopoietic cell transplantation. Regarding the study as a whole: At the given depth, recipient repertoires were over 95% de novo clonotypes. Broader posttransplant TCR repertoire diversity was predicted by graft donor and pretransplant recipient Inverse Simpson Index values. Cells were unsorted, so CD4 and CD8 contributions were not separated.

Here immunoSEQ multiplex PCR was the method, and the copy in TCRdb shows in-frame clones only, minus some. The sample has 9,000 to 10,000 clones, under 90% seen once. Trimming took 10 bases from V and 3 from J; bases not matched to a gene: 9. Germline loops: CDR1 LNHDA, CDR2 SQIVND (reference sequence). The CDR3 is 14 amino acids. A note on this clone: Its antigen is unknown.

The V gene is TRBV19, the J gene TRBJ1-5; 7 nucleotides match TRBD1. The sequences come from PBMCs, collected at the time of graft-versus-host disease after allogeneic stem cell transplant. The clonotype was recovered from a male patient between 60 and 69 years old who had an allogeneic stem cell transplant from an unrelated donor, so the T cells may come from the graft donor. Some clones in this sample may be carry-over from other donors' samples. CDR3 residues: CATRRDSTNQPQHF. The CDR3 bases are TGTGCCACCCGCCGGGACAGTACCAATCAGCCCCAGCATTTT.